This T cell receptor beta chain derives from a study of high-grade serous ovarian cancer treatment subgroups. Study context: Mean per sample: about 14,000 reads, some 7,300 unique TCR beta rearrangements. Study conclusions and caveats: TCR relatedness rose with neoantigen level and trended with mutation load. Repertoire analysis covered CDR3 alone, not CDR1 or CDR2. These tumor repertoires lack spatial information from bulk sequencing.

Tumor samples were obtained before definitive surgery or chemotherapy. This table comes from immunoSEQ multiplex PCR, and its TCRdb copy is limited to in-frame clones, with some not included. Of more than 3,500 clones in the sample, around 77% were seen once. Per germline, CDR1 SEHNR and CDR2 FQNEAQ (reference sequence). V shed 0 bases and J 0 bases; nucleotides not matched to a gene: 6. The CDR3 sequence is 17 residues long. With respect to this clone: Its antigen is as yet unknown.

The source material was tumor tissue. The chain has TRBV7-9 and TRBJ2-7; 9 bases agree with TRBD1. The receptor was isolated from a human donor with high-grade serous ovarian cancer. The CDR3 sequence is CASSLATGGLSSYEQYF. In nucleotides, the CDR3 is TGTGCCAGCAGCTTAGCGACAGGGGGACTGAGCTCCTACGAGCAGTACTTC. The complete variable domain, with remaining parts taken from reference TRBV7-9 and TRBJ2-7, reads DTGVSQNPRHKITKRGQNVTFRCDPISEHNRLYWYRQTLGQGPEFLTYFQNEAQLEKSRLLSDRFSAERPKGSFSTLEIQRTEQGDSAMYLCASSLATGGLSSYEQYFGPGTRLTVT.